This T cell receptor beta chain derives from a study of shared clonotypes between healthy human individuals. Study conclusions and caveats: Between several donors, naive CD4 clonotypes were shared at a level of about 5%. Despite large depth, sorted-subset datasets appeared incompletely sequenced.

Several immunoSEQ plates received, in even portions, the genomic DNA of each subset. The data were produced by immunoSEQ multiplex PCR, yet TCRdb's version contains in-frame clones alone and is incomplete. In the table there are about 2.4 million clones, approximately 94% of which are singletons. A word on this clone: Its antigen is not known.

V lost 1 base, J lost 7 bases, and 1 base stayed unmatched. Looked up from germline, CDR1 is SGHAT and CDR2 is FQNNGV. CDR3 length equals 14 residues. What was sequenced was naive CD4+ T cells sorted from blood. Described subset: CD45RA+ positively selected. This chain joins TRBV11-2 and TRBJ2-1; 10 bases match TRBD1. The receptor was derived from a man between 18 and 29 years old in good health. The CDR3 DNA follows: TGTGCCAGCAGCTTAGGGACAGGGGGGAATGAGCAGTTCTTC. Translated: CASSLGTGGNEQFF.